This TCR beta chain was captured by sequencing in a study of blood T cell repertoires in COVID-19. Study overall: Sources were T cells, B-cell-depleted T cells, or PBMCs; the material itself was cDNA or gDNA.

Authors' methods: Cell counts per sample came from amplifying reference gene primers. Method: immunoSEQ multiplex PCR; TCRdb's copy keeps in-frame clones and lacks some. The V and J calls and clone size were taken over from that table, and D and trimming were inferred from the DNA. Here the sample spans 200,000 to 300,000 clones, around nine tenths being singletons. The CDR3 has 18 residues. Germline trimming cut 7 bases from V and 1 base from J; bases unmatched to any gene: 15. The germline V gene has CDR1 MDHEN and CDR2 SYDVKM. Sequencing was carried out using peripheral blood. This receptor was identified in a woman aged 55-69 years who had recovered from COVID-19. The chain recombines TRBV28 with TRBJ2-5; 10 bases agree with TRBD1. This CDR3 reads CASTPFFWDRGLQETQYF. CDR3 nucleotide sequence: TGTGCCAGCACCCCTTTTTTTTGGGACAGGGGACTCCAAGAGACCCAGTACTTC.